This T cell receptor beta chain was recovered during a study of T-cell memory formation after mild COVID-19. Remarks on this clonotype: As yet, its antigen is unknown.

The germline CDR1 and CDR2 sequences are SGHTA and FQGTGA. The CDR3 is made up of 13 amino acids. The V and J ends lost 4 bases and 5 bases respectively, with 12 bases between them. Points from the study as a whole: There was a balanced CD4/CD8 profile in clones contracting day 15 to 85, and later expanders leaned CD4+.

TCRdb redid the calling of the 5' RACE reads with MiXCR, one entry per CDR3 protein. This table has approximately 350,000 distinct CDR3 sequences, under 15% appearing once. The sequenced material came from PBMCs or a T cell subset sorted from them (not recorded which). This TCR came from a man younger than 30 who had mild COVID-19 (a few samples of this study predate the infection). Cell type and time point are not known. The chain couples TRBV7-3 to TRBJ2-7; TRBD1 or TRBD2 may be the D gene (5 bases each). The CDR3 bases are TGTGCCAGCAGCTCGACCCGGGGCAACGAGCAGTACTTC. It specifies CASSSTRGNEQYF.